The 7 T cell receptor beta chains below were found in one sample sequenced in a study of cytomegalovirus exposure and HLA in healthy donors. PCR was performed using 60 Vbeta and 13 Jbeta primers. This table comes from immunoSEQ multiplex PCR, and its TCRdb copy is limited to in-frame clones, with some not included. There are some 150,000 clones in the sample; just under 80% occur only once, and 1.3% lies in the top ten. The specimen sequenced was PBMCs. These TCRs come from a woman between 50 and 59 years old in good health and CMV-seronegative.

The chain carries TRBV12-5 and TRBJ1-1, with TRBD1 as a possible D gene (5 bases). Deletions cut 6 bases from V and 5 bases from J, with 25 bases between. The germline V gene encodes CDR1 LGHNT and CDR2 FRNRAP. The CDR3 is 17 amino acids. CDR3 DNA: TGTGCTAGTGGCCATCCCGGCGGGGGAGGGAACGGTACTGAAGCTTTCTTT. It yields the protein CASGHPGGGGNGTEAFF.

This clone was detected only a few times. The rearrangement joins TRBV9 to TRBJ2-7; the match to TRBD2 covers 7 bases. Per the germline V gene, CDR1 is SGDLS and CDR2 is YYNGEE. The CDR3 length is 13 residues. The V segment lost 4 bases and the J segment 4 bases; nucleotides outside the gene matches: 5. CDR3 DNA sequence: TGTGCCAGCAGCCCCCCGGGAGGTTACGAGCAGTACTTC. Its translation: CASSPPGGYEQYF.

The chain employs TRBV18 and TRBJ1-1; tentative D call: TRBD1 (6 bases). V was clipped by 4 bases and J by 4 bases, with 10 bases between them. The germline V gene has CDR1 KGHSH and CDR2 LQKENI. This CDR3 region has 13 residues. CDR3 protein: CASSQAGVTEAFF. CDR3 coding DNA: TGTGCCAGCTCACAGGCAGGGGTCACTGAAGCTTTCTTT.

In its sample, this clone was seen a few times. The chain uses TRBV27 and TRBJ2-3; 14 nucleotides align to TRBD2. The CDR3 loop spans 17 amino acids. Germline V gives CDR1 MNHEY, CDR2 SMNVEV (reference sequence). Losses at the gene ends were 2 bases for V and 5 bases for J; bases not matched to a gene: 6. CDR3 coding DNA: TGTGCCAGCAGTTTACTTGGGACTAGCGGGAGAAAAGATACGCAGTATTTT. Protein: CASSLLGTSGRKDTQYF.

This sequence joins TRBV11-1 and TRBJ1-4; D is unclear. From germline, CDR1 is SGHAT and CDR2 FQDESV (reference sequence). The length of the CDR3 is 11 residues. Trimming took off 5 bases at V and 6 bases at J, with 4 bases between the two ends. CDR3 DNA: TGTGCCAGCAGCGAGGATGAAAAACTGTTTTTT. Its translation: CASSEDEKLFF.

The J gene is TRBJ2-3, the V gene TRBV4-1, with 13 positions matching TRBD2. With 4 bases clipped from V and 5 bases from J, the junction kept 3 bases outside the gene matches. CDR3 length: 15 residues. Germline assignment: CDR1 MGHRA and CDR2 YSYEKL. DNA for the CDR3: TGCGCCAGCAGCCCACTAGCGGGGGGGCAAGATACGCAGTATTTT. It yields the protein CASSPLAGGQDTQYF.

The genes are TRBV6-5 and TRBJ2-7; 11 bases align to TRBD2. This CDR3 region has 14 residues. J gave up 4 bases and V 2 bases, and 1 base lay outside the gene matches. Germline loops: CDR1 MNHEY, CDR2 SVGAGI. The CDR3 reads CASSYIAGGYEQYF. As DNA, the CDR3 is TGTGCCAGCAGTTACATAGCGGGAGGGTACGAGCAGTACTTC.